A selection of T cell receptor beta chains follows, all from one sample in a study of identical twins. Using its own MiXCR run on the 5' RACE reads, TCRdb lists one record per CDR3 protein. The top ten clones hold 8.1% of a sample with 150,000 or so distinct CDR3 sequences, under 4.5% of them seen once. The sequencing sample was made of memory T cells sorted from blood. These receptors came from a man aged 18 to 29 in good health. CDR3s include the opening cysteine and the closing phenylalanine or tryptophan. Each record gives: D gene, J gene, V gene, clone size, CDR3 protein, CDR3 DNA. The D gene is left open where the match is weak. Clone size is given for some rows only: seen once, a few or many times, or a class if the clone is expanded.

D: .
J: TRBJ1-4
V: TRBV14
size: many
CDR3: CASSRSYNEKLFF
DNA: TGTGCCAGCAGCCGGAGTTATAATGAAAAACTGTTTTTT

D: .
J: TRBJ2-1
V: TRBV11-2
size: few
CDR3: CASSLVGTMDEQFF
DNA: TGTGCCAGCAGCTTAGTGGGCACTATGGATGAGCAGTTCTTC

D: TRBD2
J: TRBJ2-1
V: TRBV9
size: many
CDR3: CASSVIGTTIYNEQFF
DNA: TGTGCCAGCAGCGTAATTGGGACTACGATCTACAATGAGCAGTTCTTC

D: .
J: TRBJ2-7
V: TRBV6-1
size: many
CDR3: CASSEESYEQYF
DNA: TGTGCCAGCAGTGAAGAGAGCTACGAGCAGTACTTC

D: TRBD1
J: TRBJ2-7
V: TRBV5-1
size: many
CDR3: CASSLAEAGQGYEQYF
DNA: TGCGCCAGCAGCTTGGCTGAAGCGGGACAGGGGTACGAGCAGTACTTC

D: .
J: TRBJ2-7
V: TRBV29-1
size: many
CDR3: CSVGGGDEQYF
DNA: TGCAGCGTCGGAGGGGGCGACGAGCAGTACTTC

D: .
J: TRBJ2-7
V: TRBV12-3/TRBV12-4
size: many
CDR3: CASRPRSSYEQYF
DNA: TGTGCCAGCAGACCCCGGAGCTCCTACGAGCAGTACTTC

D: .
J: TRBJ2-2
V: TRBV12-3/TRBV12-4
size: many
CDR3: CASRKTEGRGELFF
DNA: TGTGCCAGCAGGAAAACTGAGGGGCGCGGGGAGCTGTTTTTT

D: TRBD1
J: TRBJ2-4
V: TRBV27
size: medium-sized
CDR3: CASRTGAVDIQYF
DNA: TGTGCCAGCAGGACAGGGGCGGTGGACATTCAGTACTTC

D: .
J: TRBJ1-2
V: TRBV18
size: few
CDR3: CASSPPSQGYGGYTF
DNA: TGTGCCAGCTCACCACCGTCACAGGGATACGGAGGCTACACCTTC

D: TRBD1
J: TRBJ1-1
V: TRBV12-3/TRBV12-4
size: many
CDR3: CASSFAGGEEAFF
DNA: TGTGCCAGCAGTTTTGCAGGGGGGGAAGAAGCTTTCTTT

D: .
J: TRBJ1-5
V: TRBV5-6
size: many
CDR3: CASSSRRGFNQPQHF
DNA: TGTGCCAGCAGCTCTCGCCGGGGGTTTAATCAGCCCCAGCATTTT

D: .
J: TRBJ2-2
V: TRBV29-1
size: few
CDR3: CSVETGAVLDTGELFF
DNA: TGCAGCGTCGAAACTGGGGCGGTTTTGGACACCGGGGAGCTGTTTTTT

D: .
J: TRBJ2-1
V: TRBV7-9
size: many
CDR3: CASSSSTGYRYYNEQFF
DNA: TGTGCCAGCAGCTCTTCAACAGGATACCGGTACTACAATGAGCAGTTCTTC

D: .
J: TRBJ2-5
V: TRBV2
size: many
CDR3: CASSEWDTKETQYF
DNA: TGTGCCAGCAGTGAATGGGACACCAAAGAGACCCAGTACTTC

D: .
J: TRBJ1-1
V: TRBV4-1
size: .
CDR3: CASSRQAGASTEAFF
DNA: TGCGCCAGCAGCCGCCAGGCGGGGGCGAGCACTGAAGCTTTCTTT